This T cell receptor (beta chain) was identified during a study of cytomegalovirus exposure and HLA in healthy donors. The study ran its PCR with 60 Vbeta and 13 Jbeta primers. The repertoire was sequenced with immunoSEQ multiplex PCR; TCRdb's copy has only in-frame clones and lacks some. This sample carries 150,000 to 200,000 clones, with around 1.2% going to the ten biggest clones. Germline CDR1 reads LGHNA; CDR2 reads YSLEER. This CDR3 contains 14 residues. V gave up 4 bases and J gave up 7 bases, with 11 bases separating them. This sequence was found in a woman in her fifties or sixties in good health and CMV-seronegative. The sample was PBMCs. This chain connects TRBV4-3 to TRBJ1-6; D unclear. The CDR3 loop is CASSLGGRNSPLHF. CDR3 DNA: TGCGCCAGCAGCCTTGGAGGGCGGAATTCACCCCTCCACTTT.